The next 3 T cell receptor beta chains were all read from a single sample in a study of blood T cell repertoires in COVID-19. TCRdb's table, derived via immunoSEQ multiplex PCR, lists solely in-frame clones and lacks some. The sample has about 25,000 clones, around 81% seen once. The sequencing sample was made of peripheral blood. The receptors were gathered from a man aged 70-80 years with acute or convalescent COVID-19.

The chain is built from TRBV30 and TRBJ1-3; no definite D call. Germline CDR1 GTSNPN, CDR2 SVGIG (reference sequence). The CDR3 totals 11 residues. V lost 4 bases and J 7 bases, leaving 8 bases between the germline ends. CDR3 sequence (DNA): TGTGCCTGGATTCGAGTGAACACCATATATTTT. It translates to CAWIRVNTIYF.

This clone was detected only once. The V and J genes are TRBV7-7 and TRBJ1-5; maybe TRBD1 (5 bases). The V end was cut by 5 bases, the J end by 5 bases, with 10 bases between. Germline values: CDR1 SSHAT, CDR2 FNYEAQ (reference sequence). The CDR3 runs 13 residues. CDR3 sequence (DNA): TGTGCCAGCAGCCCCGGCAGGGATCAGCCCCAGCATTTT. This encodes CASSPGRDQPQHF.

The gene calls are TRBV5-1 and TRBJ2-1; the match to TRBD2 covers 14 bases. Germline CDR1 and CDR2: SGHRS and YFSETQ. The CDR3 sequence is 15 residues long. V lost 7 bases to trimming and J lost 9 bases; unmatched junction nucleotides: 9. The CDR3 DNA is TGCGCCAGCGGCGCGGGACTAGCGGGGGAAGGTGAGCAGTTCTTC. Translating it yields CASGAGLAGEGEQFF.